The rows below give T cell receptor beta chains drawn from one sample of a study of technical replicates of blood from a few donors. Measured with immunoSEQ multiplex PCR; TCRdb has only the in-frame clones, and not every one. The table records 85,000 to 100,000 clones, roughly 96% of them present only once. Input material: T cells isolated from PBMCs. The receptors here all came from a human donor in good health. Each CDR3 is given with its conserved first and last residue. Each record gives: CDR3 protein, CDR3 length, V gene, J gene.

CASSLTGLRGKETQYF	16	TRBV2	TRBJ2-5
CASTVPTAGDANEQFF	16	TRBV28	TRBJ2-1
CASSLPAGGTDTQYF	15	TRBV5-1	TRBJ2-3
CASSSDSTSMEKLFF	15	TRBV5-4	TRBJ1-4
CSVAQGYSNQPQHF	14	TRBV29-1	TRBJ1-5
CASSLRDYDYGYTF	14	TRBV7-9	TRBJ1-2
CASSPTSGLETQYF	14	TRBV18	TRBJ2-5
CASSYEAGQTLAQYF	15	TRBV6-5	TRBJ2-7
CASSVTNTGELFF	13	TRBV28	TRBJ2-2
CASSLGQGGQPQHF	14	TRBV5-6	TRBJ1-5
CAWSTGTAVFYEQYF	15	TRBV30	TRBJ2-7
CASQGHYLSYNEQFF	15	TRBV30	TRBJ2-1
CASKARTSGGPDEQFF	16	TRBV2	TRBJ2-1